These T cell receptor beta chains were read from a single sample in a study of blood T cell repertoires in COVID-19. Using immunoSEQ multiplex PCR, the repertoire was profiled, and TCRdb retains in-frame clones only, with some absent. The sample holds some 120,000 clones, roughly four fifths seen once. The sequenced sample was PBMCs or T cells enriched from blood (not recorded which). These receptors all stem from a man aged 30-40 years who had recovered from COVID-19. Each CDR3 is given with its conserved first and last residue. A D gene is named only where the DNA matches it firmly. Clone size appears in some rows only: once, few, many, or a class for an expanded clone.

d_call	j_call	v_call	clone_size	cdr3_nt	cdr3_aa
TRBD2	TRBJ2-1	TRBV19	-	TGTGCCAGTGGGTCAGCGGGGATCCGTTACAATGAGCAGTTCTTC	CASGSAGIRYNEQFF
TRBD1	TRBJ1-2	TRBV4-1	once	TGCGCCAGCAGCCGAGTCCCGGGACAGGGCGAATCCACCTTC	CASSRVPGQGESTF
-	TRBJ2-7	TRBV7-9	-	TGTGCCAGCAGCTTGGGGGGAGCCTCCTACGAGCAGTACTTC	CASSLGGASYEQYF
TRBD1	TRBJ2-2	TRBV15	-	TGTGCCACCAGCAGAAAAAGACAGGGGATCCGGGCGGACACCGGGGAGCTGTTTTTT	CATSRKRQGIRADTGELFF
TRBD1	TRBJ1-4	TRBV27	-	TGTGCCAGCAGTAAAATAACAGGGGGCATTGGAAAACTGTTTTTT	CASSKITGGIGKLFF
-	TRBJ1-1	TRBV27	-	TGTGCCAGCAGTTCCACCCACAGATTCATGAACACTGAAGCTTTCTTT	CASSSTHRFMNTEAFF
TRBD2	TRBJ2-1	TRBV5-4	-	TGTGCCAGCAGCACCCAACTAGCGGGAGTCCACAATGAGCAGTTCTTC	CASSTQLAGVHNEQFF
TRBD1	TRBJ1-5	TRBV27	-	TGTGCCAGCAGTTTGCTGGGACAGGGGAATCAGCCCCAGCATTTT	CASSLLGQGNQPQHF
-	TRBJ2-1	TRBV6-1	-	TGTGCCAGCAGTGAGAGCCCGGGGTATGAGCAGTTCTTC	CASSESPGYEQFF
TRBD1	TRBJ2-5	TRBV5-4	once	TGTGCCAGCAGCTCCTCGACAGGGTTGGAGACCCAGTACTTC	CASSSSTGLETQYF
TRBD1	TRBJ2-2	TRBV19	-	TGTGCCAGCGCGGACAGGGCCACCGGGGAGCTGTTTTTT	CASADRATGELFF
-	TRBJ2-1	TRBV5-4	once	TGTGCCAGCAGCTTGGGGGTCCGGGCCCAGGGAGGCAATGAGCAGTTCTTC	CASSLGVRAQGGNEQFF
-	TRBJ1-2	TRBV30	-	TGTGCCTGGAGTGTACGGGGAGTCTATGGCTACACCTTC	CAWSVRGVYGYTF
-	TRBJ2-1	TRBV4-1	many	TGCGCCAGCAGCCAGGTGGCTAGCGAAAACAATGAGCAGTTCTTC	CASSQVASENNEQFF
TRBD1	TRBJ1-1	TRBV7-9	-	TGTGCCAGCAGCGCCGACAGGGGGCCGATCGCTGAAGCTTTCTTT	CASSADRGPIAEAFF
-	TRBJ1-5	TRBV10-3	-	TGTGCCATCAGTGAGAACCAGGGCAATCAGCCCCAGCATTTT	CAISENQGNQPQHF
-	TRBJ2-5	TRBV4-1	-	TGCGCCAGCAGCCAAGATGAGCGTCAAGAGACCCAGTACTTC	CASSQDERQETQYF
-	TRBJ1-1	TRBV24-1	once	TGTGCCACCAGGGTAGGGGCCCAAGCTTTCTTT	CATRVGAQAFF
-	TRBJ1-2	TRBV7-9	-	TGTGCCAGCAGCCCGAAAGGGGTAGTAAACTATGGCTACACCTTC	CASSPKGVVNYGYTF
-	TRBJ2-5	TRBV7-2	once	TGTGCCAGCAGCTTAGAACTAGCCGGGGAGACCCAGTACTTC	CASSLELAGETQYF
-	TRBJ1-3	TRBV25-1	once	TGTGCCACCCGCCACAGTCTCTCTGGAAACACCATATATTTT	CATRHSLSGNTIYF
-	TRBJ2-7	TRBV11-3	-	TGTGCCAGCAGTCTTGGGCTCTCGGGGAGCGAGCAGTACTTC	CASSLGLSGSEQYF
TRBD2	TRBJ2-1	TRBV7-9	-	TGTGCCAGCAGCAATTCGCTTGGACTAGCGGGAGGCTTAGGTGTACCGTTCTTC	CASSNSLGLAGGLGVPFF
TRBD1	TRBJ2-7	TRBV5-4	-	TGTGCCAGCAGCGGAGCCGGGACAGGGGCCTACGAGCAGTACTTC	CASSGAGTGAYEQYF
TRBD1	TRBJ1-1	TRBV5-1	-	TGCGCCAGCAGCCCAGGACAGGGTGTGGGGAACACTGAAGCTTTCTTT	CASSPGQGVGNTEAFF
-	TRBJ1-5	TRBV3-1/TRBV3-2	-	TGTGCCAGCAGCCCCAAGGGCGGGGGACAGCCCCAGCATTTT	CASSPKGGGQPQHF
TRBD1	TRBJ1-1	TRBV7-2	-	TGTGCCAGCAGCCCTCGACAGGGGGTAACTGAAGCTTTCTTT	CASSPRQGVTEAFF
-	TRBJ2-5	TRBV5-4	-	TGTGCCAGCAGCCACAGCGCCTCAGGAGGCGAGACCCAGTACTTC	CASSHSASGGETQYF
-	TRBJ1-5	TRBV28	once	TGTGCCAGCAGTAATGCCGGGCAGGGTCTCAATCAGCCCCAGCATTTT	CASSNAGQGLNQPQHF
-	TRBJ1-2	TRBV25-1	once	TGTGCCAGCAGTGAATACGGCAGGGGTCATGGCTACACCTTC	CASSEYGRGHGYTF
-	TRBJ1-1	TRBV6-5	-	TGTGCCAGCAGTTACTCAGAGGGCAGCACTGAAGCTTTCTTT	CASSYSEGSTEAFF
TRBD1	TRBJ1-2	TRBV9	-	TGTGCCAGCAGCTCACGAGACAGGGGGGCGCTTGGCTACACCTTC	CASSSRDRGALGYTF
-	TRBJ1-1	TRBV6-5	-	TGTGCCAGCAGACCCGGGACAATTTACACTGAAGCTTTCTTT	CASRPGTIYTEAFF
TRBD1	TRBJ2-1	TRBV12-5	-	TGTGCTAGTGGACCCGGACAGGGGGCTGCCAATGAGCAGTTCTTC	CASGPGQGAANEQFF
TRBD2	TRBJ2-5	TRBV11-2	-	TGTGCCAGCAGCTCCAGTAGCGGGAGGGGCCAAAGGGCCCAGTACTTC	CASSSSSGRGQRAQYF
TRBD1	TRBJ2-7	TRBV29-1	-	TGCAGCGTTGGGACAGGGGTGCCCTACGAGCAGTACTTC	CSVGTGVPYEQYF
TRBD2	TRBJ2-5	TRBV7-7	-	TGTGCTAGCAGCCGGACTAGCGGGAAAGAGACCCAGTACTTC	CASSRTSGKETQYF
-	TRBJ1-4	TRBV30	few	TGTGCCTGGACACAGAAGAATGAAAAACTGTTTTTT	CAWTQKNEKLFF
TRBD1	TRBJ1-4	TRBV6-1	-	TGTGCCAGCAGTGAAGGCGAGACAGGGGCTGAAAAACTGTTTTTT	CASSEGETGAEKLFF
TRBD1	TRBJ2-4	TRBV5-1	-	TGCGCCAGCAGCACCAGACAGGGTGGCAAAAACATTCAGTACTTC	CASSTRQGGKNIQYF
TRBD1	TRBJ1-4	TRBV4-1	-	TGCGCCAGCAGCCAACCCGACAGGGACTCTGAAAAACTGTTTTTT	CASSQPDRDSEKLFF
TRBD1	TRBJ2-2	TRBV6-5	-	TGTGCCACCGACCCCGACAGGGCGAACACCGGGGAGCTGTTTTTT	CATDPDRANTGELFF
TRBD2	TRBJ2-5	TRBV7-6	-	TGTGCCAGCAGCGAGGGACTAGCGGGGACCCTCCAAGAGACCCAGTACTTC	CASSEGLAGTLQETQYF
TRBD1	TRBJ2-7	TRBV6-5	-	TGTGCCAGCAGTCGACAGGGGTTGGCCTACGAGCAGTACTTC	CASSRQGLAYEQYF
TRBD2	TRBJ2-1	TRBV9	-	TGTGCCAGCAGCGACGACGGGCGGGGGGCCCCCTACAATGAGCAGTTCTTC	CASSDDGRGAPYNEQFF
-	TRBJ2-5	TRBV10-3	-	TGTGCCATCAGTGATTTGTCAGGGTTTGAGACCCAGTACTTC	CAISDLSGFETQYF
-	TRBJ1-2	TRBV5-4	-	TGTGCCAGCAGCTTGAGGGGTCGTCCCAACTATGGCTACACCTTC	CASSLRGRPNYGYTF
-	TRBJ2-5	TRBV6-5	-	TGTGCCAGCACCAGTGAGCTAGGAGAGACCCAGTACTTC	CASTSELGETQYF
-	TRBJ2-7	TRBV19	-	TGTGCCAGTAGTAACAGGGGAGGTGAGCAGTACTTC	CASSNRGGEQYF
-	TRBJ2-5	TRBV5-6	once	TGTGCCAGCAGCTTGGGACTCCCCCAAGAGACCCAGTACTTC	CASSLGLPQETQYF
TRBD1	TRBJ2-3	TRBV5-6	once	TGTGCCAGCAGCTTTGGGACAGCCACTCGGAATACGCAGTATTTT	CASSFGTATRNTQYF
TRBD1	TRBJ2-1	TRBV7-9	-	TGTGCCAGCAGCCCTAACGACAGGGTATACAATGAGCAGTTCTTC	CASSPNDRVYNEQFF
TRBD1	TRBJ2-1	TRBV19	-	TGTGCCAGTAGGAACCCTCCGGGACAGGGTTCCAATGAGCAGTTCTTC	CASRNPPGQGSNEQFF